This TCR beta chain was identified in a study of T cells in Graves' hyperthyroidism and ophthalmopathy. Study findings and constraints: Ophthalmopathy stood apart from stable hyperthyroidism in a 13 V-J model. In blood, most of the thyroid clonotypes expanded above 0.001 were also present. Ophthalmopathy was identified by the model a median 6.5 months ahead of onset.

For this clonotype: Its cognate antigen is unknown.

Diagnostic decisions used clinical symptoms, serum thyroxine and TRAb, thyroid ultrasound and orbital computed tomography. There were TCR beta CDR3 regions amplified from RNA transcripts. The HTBI primer set drove a first-round RT-PCR of the TCR CDR3. TCRdb used MiXCR to reprocess the multiplex PCR reads, holding one entry per CDR3 protein. This sample has 650,000 to 800,000 distinct CDR3 sequences, with 40% to 55% found just once. This receptor was taken from an adult man with Graves' disease, either hyperthyroidism or ophthalmopathy (not recorded which). Sequences were obtained from peripheral blood or thyroid tissue (not recorded which).

CDR3 amino acids: CSVDGMYEQYF. The CDR3 nucleotides are TGCAGCGTTGACGGGATGTACGAGCAGTACTTC. The gene calls are TRBV29-1 and TRBJ2-7; tentative D call: TRBD2 (5 bases). The V end was cut by 3 bases, the J end by 4 bases, with 7 bases between. Germline CDR1 reads SQVTM; CDR2 reads ANQGSEA. This CDR3 has 11 amino acids.